This T cell receptor beta chain was captured by sequencing in a study of glioma-infiltrating T cells. The wider study: Glioma patients had dexamethasone for six or fewer days before surgery.

From germline, CDR1 is MNHEY and CDR2 SMNVEV (reference sequence). The length of the CDR3 is 13 residues. The trim removed 7 bases at V and 4 bases at J, leaving 5 bases unmatched. For this clonotype: Its antigen is unidentified. It may be a read error: a sequence one base away is much more abundant.

TCR alpha and beta CDR3 regions were amplified from RNA using iRepertoire nested multiplex PCR. TCRdb re-called the multiplex PCR reads with MiXCR, one entry per CDR3 protein. Among around 390,000 distinct CDR3 sequences listed, 41% were seen once. Notes on the study in general: A blood CDR3 motif signature was depleted in highly divergent patients.

Sequencing used glioma tissue, nonneoplastic brain tissue, or PBMCs (not recorded which). The source is a human donor with low-grade glioma or glioblastoma, undergoing nonglioma brain surgery, or in good health (not recorded which). V and J are TRBV27 and TRBJ1-2, with TRBD1 matching 8 bases. CDR3 region: CASNFGQGYGYTF. CDR3 DNA sequence: TGTGCCAGCAATTTCGGACAGGGCTATGGCTACACCTTC.